One TCR beta chain is described in this entry. This sample was taken from a study of PD-L1 blockade in urothelial cancer. Study overall: Intravenous atezolizumab, 1,200 mg every 3 weeks, was begun by patients in about 2014. Analyzed time points were 3 weeks (second dose) and 6 weeks after therapy began.

The time point here: pretreatment peripheral blood. Each individual provided 1 to 8 samples (taken pretreatment and on-treatment). Germline CDR1 and CDR2: SGDLS and YYNGEE. This CDR3 region has 17 residues. The V and J ends lost 2 bases and 2 bases, in that order; junction bases with no gene match: 13. Every PCR received spiked-in synthetic TCR analog templates. The table came from immunoSEQ multiplex PCR; TCRdb's copy has only in-frame clones and leaves some out. The profile shows 87,000 or so clones, roughly 84% of them singletons. The sequence came from a man in his 60s with urothelial cancer. Sequencing used PBMCs, obtained around atezolizumab (anti-PD-L1) treatment. The chain is built from TRBV9 and TRBJ2-7, with 7 bases fitting TRBD1. CDR3 in DNA: TGTGCCAGCAGCGTCGCCGAAGTTGGCCAGGGGGCCTACGAGCAGTACTTC. This codes for CASSVAEVGQGAYEQYF.